The entry that follows covers one T cell receptor beta chain sequence. CD4+CD25+CD127- Tregs, CD4+CD25- non-Tregs, CD4 and CD8 cells were sorted. V lost 1 base and J lost 2, with 11 bases in between. Germline V lookup: CDR1 SEHNR, CDR2 FQNEAQ (reference sequence). The CDR3 consists of 15 residues. The source of the sample is a study of Tregs in tolerant kidney transplant recipients. The table came from immunoSEQ multiplex PCR; TCRdb's copy has only in-frame clones and leaves some out. The sample has 80,000 to 90,000 clones; more than 90% are singletons. The clonotype originates from a human donor in good health. Sequencing was performed on CD8+ T cells from blood. V usage is TRBV7-9 and J usage is TRBJ2-5, with TRBD1 as a possible D gene (6 bases). The CDR3 DNA sequence: TGTGCCAGCAGCTTAGGAGGGACAAATCAAGAGACCCAGTACTTC. Its protein product is CASSLGGTNQETQYF.